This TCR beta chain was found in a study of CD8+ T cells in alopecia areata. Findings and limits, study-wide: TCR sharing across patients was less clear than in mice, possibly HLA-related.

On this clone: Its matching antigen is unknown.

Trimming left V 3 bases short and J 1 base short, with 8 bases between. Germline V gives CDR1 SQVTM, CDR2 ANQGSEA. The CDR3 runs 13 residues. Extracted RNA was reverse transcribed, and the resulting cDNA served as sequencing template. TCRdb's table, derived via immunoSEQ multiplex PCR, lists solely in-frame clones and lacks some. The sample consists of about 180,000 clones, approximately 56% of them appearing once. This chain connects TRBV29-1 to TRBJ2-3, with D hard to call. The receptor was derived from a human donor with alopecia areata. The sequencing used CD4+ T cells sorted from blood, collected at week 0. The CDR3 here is CSVDPQGTDTQYF. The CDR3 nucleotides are TGCAGCGTTGACCCCCAGGGCACAGATACGCAGTATTTT.